The 31 T cell receptor beta chains given below trace back to one sample, sequenced in a study of T-cell reconstitution after alpha-beta-depleted transplantation in children. As it was prepared, the TCRbeta library received unique molecular identifiers. TCRdb called the PCR reads again in MiXCR, with one record for every CDR3 protein. Among hundreds of thousands of distinct CDR3 sequences, roughly 8.2% were seen once, and the ten largest hold under 8%. Sequences were derived from PBMCs, mostly from graft donor cells, sampled 180 days after TCRalphabeta/CD19-depleted stem cell transplant. The source is a male patient aged 10-17 years who had a stem cell transplant for acute lymphoblastic leukemia, so the T cells may come from the graft donor.

In this sample, this clonotype turned up once. The V call is TRBV4-2, the J call TRBJ2-3; 8 nucleotides agree with TRBD2. Germline V CDR1 and CDR2: LGHNA, YNFKEQ. J gave up 3 bases and V 2 bases, and 4 bases lay outside the gene matches. This CDR3 has 15 amino acids. The CDR3 sequence is CASSQTGGVTDTQYF. The CDR3 DNA reads TGTGCCAGCAGCCAAACGGGGGGGGTGACAGATACGCAGTATTTT.

In its sample, this clonotype was seen many times. The chain has TRBV7-6 and TRBJ2-3; D ambiguous. Between the trimmed V and J ends, which lost 1 base and 4 bases, there was a span of 6 bases. The germline V gene has CDR1 SGHVS and CDR2 FNYEAQ. There are 13 residues in the CDR3. The CDR3 DNA follows: TGTGCCAGCAGCTTAGTTCCCGCAGATACGCAGTATTTT. It codes for CASSLVPADTQYF.

This clonotype was seen repeatedly, ten times or more. The J gene is TRBJ2-1, the V gene TRBV5-1, with TRBD2 matching over 7 bases. V shed 0 bases, J shed 4 bases, and the junction held 4 bases outside the gene matches. Germline V lookup: CDR1 SGHRS, CDR2 YFSETQ. The CDR3 totals 15 residues. This CDR3 is CASSLDLAAYNEQFF. The CDR3 DNA reads TGCGCCAGCAGCTTGGACCTAGCGGCTTACAATGAGCAGTTCTTC.

This clonotype was counted ten times or more. The chain has TRBV14 and TRBJ1-6, with D perhaps TRBD1 (5 bases). This CDR3 comprises 14 residues. Germline CDR1 reads SGHDN; CDR2 reads FVKESK. V lost 2 bases, J lost 14 bases, and 16 bases lay in between. The CDR3: CASSQWHQRGALHF. The DNA of the CDR3 is TGTGCCAGCAGCCAATGGCACCAGAGAGGGGCCCTCCACTTT.

The sample holds many counts of this clonotype. The chain carries TRBV4-2 and TRBJ2-6; no reliable D call. Germline assignment: CDR1 LGHNA and CDR2 YNFKEQ. V lost 4 bases and J lost 2, with 12 bases in between. The CDR3 extends over 16 amino acids. CDR3 residues: CASSLLHGPGANVLTF. CDR3 coding DNA: TGTGCCAGCAGCCTCCTCCATGGTCCTGGGGCCAACGTCCTGACTTTC.

The table lists this clonotype with many counts. V usage is TRBV10-2 and J usage is TRBJ2-3; TRBD2 agrees at 8 bases. The CDR3 has 13 amino acids. CDR1 and CDR2 (germline): WSHSY, SAAADI. Losses at the gene ends were 11 bases for V and 3 bases for J; bases not matched to a gene: 7. The CDR3 protein is CAGGAGVTDTQYF. For the CDR3, the DNA is TGCGCCGGTGGAGCGGGGGTAACAGATACGCAGTATTTT.

V usage is TRBV7-3 and J usage is TRBJ2-3; unclear D gene. Germline CDR1 reads SGHTA; CDR2 reads FQGTGA. CDR3 length: 14 residues. Deletions cut 2 bases from V and 4 bases from J, with 10 bases between. The CDR3 reads CASSLLGGSDTQYF. In DNA form, the CDR3 reads TGTGCCAGCAGCTTACTTGGCGGATCAGATACGCAGTATTTT.

There are a few counts of this clonotype. This chain links TRBV11-1 with TRBJ2-3, with D possibly matching TRBD1 (5 bases). The CDR3 loop spans 19 amino acids. V shed 5 bases and J shed 5 bases, with 29 bases lying between them. Germline lookup yields CDR1 SGHAT and CDR2 FQDESV (reference sequence). CDR3: CASSRLAPRVPTSRDTQYF. The CDR3 coding sequence is TGTGCCAGCAGCCGCTTGGCCCCCAGGGTACCTACTTCTAGAGATACGCAGTATTTT. The full variable domain, in which reference TRBV11-1 and TRBJ2-3 provide the parts outside the CDR3, is EAEVAQSPRYKITEKSQAVAFWCDPISGHATLYWYRQILGQGPELLVQFQDESVVDDSQLPKDRFSAERLKGVDSTLKIQPAELGDSAMYLCASSRLAPRVPTSRDTQYFGPGTRLTVL.

V usage is TRBV6-1 and J usage is TRBJ2-7; 9 bases are shared with TRBD1. After removal of 6 bases from V and 2 bases from J, the junction contained 8 bases not matched to a gene. The CDR3 is 15 residues long. The germline CDR1 and CDR2 sequences are MNHNS and SASEGT. DNA for the CDR3: TGTGCCAGCAGGACCCGGGGACAGGGACCCTACGAGCAGTACTTC. It is translated as CASRTRGQGPYEQYF.

At least ten counts were recorded for this clonotype. This sequence joins TRBV14 and TRBJ2-2; 10 bases map to TRBD2. Trimming at V came to 0 bases and at J to 6 bases, leaving 13 bases not matched to a gene. Germline CDR1 is SGHDN and CDR2 is FVKESK. This CDR3 is 19 amino acids long. CDR3 nucleotides: TGTGCCAGCAGCCAAGATTATCTGGCGGGACTAGCGTTAGCCGGGGAGCTGTTTTTT. This gives the protein CASSQDYLAGLALAGELFF.

Notes on this clonotype: This may stem from a read error, because a much larger clone lies one nucleotide away. This sequence joins TRBV3-1 and TRBJ1-3; D remains unclear. The length of the CDR3 is 15 residues. CDR1 is LGHDT and CDR2 is YNNKEL in the germline V gene (reference sequence). The CDR3 loop reads CASCQGPGIGNTIYF. CDR3 in DNA: TGTGCCAGCTGCCAAGGGCCCGGGATCGGAAACACCATATATTTT.

This clonotype was counted a few times. This CDR3 reads CASSFRQEGEKLFF. Here the CDR3 DNA reads TGTGCCAGCAGTTTCAGACAGGAGGGTGAAAAACTGTTTTTT. The V call is TRBV28, the J call TRBJ1-4, with D tentatively TRBD1 (6 bases). V was shortened by 3 bases and J by 7 bases, with 12 bases between the two germline ends. The CDR3 runs to 14 residues. Germline CDR1 and CDR2: MDHEN and SYDVKM.

The rearrangement links TRBV24-1 to TRBJ2-3; 9 nucleotides match TRBD1. The CDR3 spans 16 residues. V shed 1 base and J 1 base; nucleotides not matched to a gene: 2. Germline-derived CDR1 and CDR2 are KGHDR and SFDVKD. The CDR3 bases are TGTGCCACCAGTGATTTTCGGGACAGGGGCACAGATACGCAGTATTTT. It yields the protein CATSDFRDRGTDTQYF.

A word on this clonotype: It may be a read error: a sequence one base away is much more abundant. The rearrangement joins TRBV4-3 to TRBJ1-4; TRBD1 is a possible D gene (5 bases). From germline, CDR1 is LGHNA and CDR2 YSLEER. This CDR3 is 14 amino acids long. The V and J ends lost 1 base and 7 bases respectively, with 10 bases between them. The CDR3: CASSQGGTGEKLFF. In DNA form, the CDR3 reads TGCGCCAGCAGCCAAGGAGGGACGGGTGAAAAACTGTTTTTT.

Worth noting for this clonotype: At one of its ends the junction is not consistent with the germline gene, which may arise from a read error. The V gene is TRBV20-1, the J gene TRBJ1-4; D gene unclear. From germline, CDR1 is DFQATT and CDR2 SNEGSKA (reference sequence). The CDR3 sequence is 10 residues long. CDR3 sequence: CSARDGPMFF. CDR3 DNA sequence: TGCAGTGCTCGAGACGGCCCGATGTTTTTT.

This clonotype was seen repeatedly, ten times or more. This rearrangement joins TRBV4-2 to TRBJ2-2; 13 nucleotides align to TRBD2. Germline V lookup: CDR1 LGHNA, CDR2 YNFKEQ. The length of the CDR3 is 19 residues. J was trimmed by 6 bases and V by 3 bases; bases with no gene match: 13. CDR3 sequence (DNA): TGTGCCAGCAGCCATTCCCTCCGACTAGCGGGAGGAGATGCCGGGGAGCTGTTTTTT. Translated, it gives CASSHSLRLAGGDAGELFF.

This clonotype was counted at least ten times. V and J are TRBV12-3 or TRBV12-4 and TRBJ2-4, with D maybe TRBD1 (5 bases). The CDR3 is 15 amino acids. The V end lost 8 bases, the J end lost 0 bases, and 14 bases lay between the germline ends. This CDR3 is CASGYQTVAKNIQYF. The CDR3 DNA reads TGTGCCAGCGGCTACCAGACAGTAGCCAAAAACATTCAGTACTTC.

This clonotype occurred many times. V is TRBV6-2 or TRBV6-3 and J is TRBJ1-5, with TRBD1 as a possible D gene (5 bases). V lost 5 bases, J lost 7 bases, and 12 bases lay in between. This CDR3 is 13 amino acids long. Germline CDR1 reads MNHEY; CDR2 reads SVGEGT. The CDR3 loop is CASSPDSTQPQHF. The DNA of the CDR3 is TGTGCCAGCAGTCCCGACAGTACCCAGCCCCAGCATTTT.

This clonotype was recorded many times. The gene calls are TRBV7-3 and TRBJ2-1, with TRBD2 matching 7 bases. J lost 8 bases, V lost 2 bases, and 6 bases had no gene match. From germline, CDR1 is SGHTA and CDR2 FQGTGA. CDR3 size: 14 residues. CDR3 loop: CASSLEGRADEQFF. CDR3 sequence (DNA): TGTGCCAGCAGCTTAGAAGGGAGGGCCGATGAGCAGTTCTTC.

This clonotype came up many times. This chain joins TRBV12-3 or TRBV12-4 and TRBJ1-1; the match to TRBD1 covers 8 bases. Losses at the gene ends were 7 bases for V and 6 bases for J; bases not matched to a gene: 16. This CDR3 is built from 16 residues. The CDR3: CASIPRQTGDIAEAFF. For the CDR3, the DNA is TGTGCCAGCATCCCTCGGCAGACAGGGGACATCGCTGAAGCTTTCTTT.

In its sample, this clonotype was seen many times. The chain couples TRBV4-1 to TRBJ2-5, with a possible D match to TRBD2 (5 bases). Per germline, CDR1 MGHRA and CDR2 YSYEKL. With 4 bases removed from V and 5 bases from J, the gap between germline ends came to 11 bases. The CDR3 is 13 residues long. The CDR3 is CASSRWESETQYF. The CDR3 nucleotides read TGCGCCAGCAGCCGTTGGGAGAGTGAGACCCAGTACTTC.

Concerning this clonotype: With a much larger clone just one base away, this may be a read error. The CDR3 coding sequence is TGCGCCAGCAGCCTCGGCGACCCTGTCGATGACCAGTTCTTC. Amino acid sequence: CASSLGDPVDDQFF. The chain links TRBV5-1 to TRBJ2-1; D uncertain. CDR1 is SGHRS and CDR2 is YFSETQ in the germline V gene. The length of the CDR3 is 14 residues.

This clonotype occurred a few times. This chain links TRBV23-1 with TRBJ1-5, with D perhaps matching TRBD1 (5 bases). TRBV23-1 is placed among ORFs of uncertain function. V gave up 2 bases and J gave up 3 bases, with 17 bases separating them. The CDR3 has 17 residues. The CDR3 nucleotides read TGCGCCAGCAGTCAAGAACGACCGGGACGGTACAATCAGCCCCAGCATTTT. Amino acids: CASSQERPGRYNQPQHF.

This clonotype was counted many times. V and J are TRBV12-3 or TRBV12-4 and TRBJ2-7; no definite D call. Trimming removed 1 base from V and 0 bases from J, with 4 bases in between. The length of the CDR3 is 13 residues. This CDR3 reads CASSLGNSYEQYF. CDR3 nucleotides: TGTGCCAGCAGTTTAGGGAACTCCTACGAGCAGTACTTC.

This clonotype was detected ten times or more. DNA for the CDR3: TGCGCCAGCAGCTTGGAGCAGTCGAACACTGAAGCTTTCTTT. Translating gives CASSLEQSNTEAFF. The chain has TRBV5-1 and TRBJ1-1; the D is unclear. V was shortened by 0 bases and J by 1 base, with 7 bases between the two germline ends. Germline V CDR1 and CDR2: SGHRS, YFSETQ. This CDR3 is 14 amino acids long.

The chain links TRBV7-7 to TRBJ2-1, with D perhaps TRBD1 (5 bases). CDR1 is SSHAT, CDR2 FNYEAQ, per germline (reference sequence). CDR3 length equals 14 residues. V lost 3 bases, J lost 5 bases, and 11 bases lay in between. The CDR3 DNA reads TGTGCCAGCAGCTTCAGGGCAGGTGACAATGAGCAGTTCTTC. Amino acids: CASSFRAGDNEQFF.

This clonotype was detected ten times or more. The rearrangement uses TRBV6-1 and TRBJ2-7; possible D gene TRBD1, 6 bases. Germline CDR1 MNHNS, CDR2 SASEGT. The CDR3 runs to 13 residues. The V and J ends lost 8 bases and 1 base respectively, with 12 bases between them. In DNA, the CDR3 is TGTGCCAGCTCGAACAGGGTGTCCTACGAGCAGTACTTC. Its translation is CASSNRVSYEQYF.

This clonotype was detected ten times or more. The chain links TRBV12-5 to TRBJ1-3; no clear D gene. V was clipped by 6 bases and J by 3 bases, with 9 bases between them. Germline V lookup: CDR1 LGHNT, CDR2 FRNRAP. The CDR3 runs to 13 residues. CDR3 nucleotide sequence: TGTGCTAGTGGCTACAAGGTTGGAAACACCATATATTTT. Its translation: CASGYKVGNTIYF.

Ten or more counts support this clonotype. The J gene is TRBJ1-2, the V gene TRBV5-1; the D gene is possibly TRBD1 (5 bases). Germline CDR1 is SGHRS and CDR2 is YFSETQ. Trimming shortened V by 4 bases and J by 4 bases, and 14 bases separated the two germline ends. This CDR3 comprises 14 residues. CDR3: CASSAWDRSYGYTF. The CDR3 DNA follows: TGCGCCAGCAGCGCTTGGGACCGGAGCTATGGCTACACCTTC.

This clonotype was recorded many times. The chain is built from TRBV25-1 and TRBJ2-7, with D unclear. Germline CDR1 reads MGHDK; CDR2 reads SYGVNS. This CDR3 is built from 15 residues. V lost 3 bases to trimming and J lost 0 bases, with 12 bases between them. CDR3 bases: TGTGCCAGCAGTGATGTCTACTCCGTCTCCTACGAGCAGTACTTC. It encodes CASSDVYSVSYEQYF.

This clonotype occurred many times. The chain combines TRBV4-2 with TRBJ1-2, with D tentatively TRBD1 (6 bases). From germline, CDR1 is LGHNA and CDR2 YNFKEQ. The CDR3 contains 18 residues. V lost 0 bases and J lost 4, with 21 bases in between. As DNA, the CDR3 is TGTGCCAGCAGCCAAGAGGCGGGGGGCGGTCGAACTAGCTATGGCTACACCTTC. This gives the protein CASSQEAGGGRTSYGYTF.